The 27 T cell receptor beta chains below were found in one sample sequenced in a study of T cells after yellow fever vaccination. From the 5' RACE reads, TCRdb called clonotypes with MiXCR, one entry per CDR3 protein. The sample holds approximately 550,000 distinct CDR3 sequences, about 19% seen once. The material was PBMCs, obtained 15 days after the yellow fever booster vaccination. Every receptor here comes from a man younger than 45 who received the YFV17D yellow fever vaccine.

The table lists this clonotype with a few counts. The gene calls are TRBV29-1 and TRBJ1-1; TRBD1 might be the D (6 bases). The CDR3 sequence is 16 residues long. Germline loops: CDR1 SQVTM, CDR2 ANQGSEA. V was clipped by 7 bases and J by 1 base, with 22 bases between them. The CDR3 nucleotides read TGCAGCGCTAGGACAGTCCCAGGGAAGGGGAACACTGAAGCTTTCTTT. Amino acid sequence: CSARTVPGKGNTEAFF.

This chain links TRBV7-3 with TRBJ2-3; perhaps TRBD1 as D (6 bases). Germline V gene sequence: CDR1 SGHTA, CDR2 FQGTGA. V was cut by 5 bases and J by 0 bases, with 15 bases left in between. The CDR3 has 16 residues. The CDR3 coding sequence is TGTGCCAGCAGCCACGTAGGGGGAAGTAGCACAGATACGCAGTATTTT. It encodes CASSHVGGSSTDTQYF. Looking up the rest from reference TRBV7-3 and TRBJ2-3 gives the full variable domain: GAGVSQTPSNKVTEKGKYVELRCDPISGHTALYWYRQSLGQGPEFLIYFQGTGAADDSGLPNDRFFAVRPEGSVSTLKIQRTERGDSAVYLCASSHVGGSSTDTQYFGPGTRLTVL.

The chain is built from TRBV9 and TRBJ1-4; TRBD1 is a possible D gene (5 bases). Germline V gene sequence: CDR1 SGDLS, CDR2 YYNGEE. This CDR3 comprises 15 residues. V lost 3 bases, J lost 7 bases, and 16 bases lay in between. The CDR3 DNA reads TGTGCCAGCAGCGCCCGGGGCCAAGTGTCTGAAAAACTGTTTTTT. This encodes CASSARGQVSEKLFF.

This clonotype was picked up a small number of times. The genes are TRBV7-2 and TRBJ2-7; D tentatively fits TRBD1 or TRBD2 (5 bases each). The CDR3 is 14 amino acids. The germline V and J ends were trimmed by 5 bases and 1 base, with 12 bases remaining between them. The germline gives CDR1 SGHTA, CDR2 FQGNSA. The CDR3 here is CASSPDWGSYEQYF. The CDR3, as DNA: TGTGCCAGCAGCCCTGACTGGGGGTCCTACGAGCAGTACTTC.

Only a few counts were recorded for this clonotype. The chain employs TRBV29-1 and TRBJ2-1, with 7 bases lining up with TRBD1. This CDR3 is 13 amino acids long. V dropped 4 bases and J dropped 8; count of bases not matched to a gene: 8. Germline CDR1 and CDR2: SQVTM and ANQGSEA. DNA for the CDR3: TGCAGCGTTGGACAGGGCATCTCCTATGAGCAGTTCTTC. Amino acids: CSVGQGISYEQFF.

This chain connects TRBV7-2 to TRBJ2-5; 9 bases align to TRBD1. The CDR3 spans 15 residues. Per the germline V gene, CDR1 is SGHTA and CDR2 is FQGNSA. With 3 bases clipped from V and 5 bases from J, the junction kept 7 bases outside the gene matches. The DNA of the CDR3 is TGTGCCAGCAGCTTCCCCACAGGGGGCATGGAGACCCAGTACTTC. It yields the protein CASSFPTGGMETQYF.

The DNA for the CDR3 is TGCGCCAGCAGCTTGGGAAGGCTGGAGGGGAGTTATACCGGGGAGCTGTTTTTT. Amino acid sequence: CASSLGRLEGSYTGELFF. This chain connects TRBV5-1 to TRBJ2-2, with D maybe TRBD2 (6 bases). Germline CDR1 SGHRS, CDR2 YFSETQ. V was shortened by 0 bases and J by 5 bases, with 20 bases between the two germline ends. The CDR3 sequence is 18 residues long.

The chain employs TRBV5-1 and TRBJ2-7; TRBD2 matches 7 bases. The CDR3 runs 15 residues. Per germline, CDR1 SGHRS and CDR2 YFSETQ. V lost 4 bases and J lost 4; bases outside the gene matches: 11. CDR3 DNA: TGCGCCAGCAGCCGGGGAGGGACGATAGGATACGAGCAGTACTTC. Translated: CASSRGGTIGYEQYF.

This clonotype was counted between two and nine times. The chain carries TRBV5-1 and TRBJ2-5; D may match TRBD1 or TRBD2 (5 bases each). The germline gives CDR1 SGHRS, CDR2 YFSETQ. The CDR3 contains 14 residues. V was trimmed by 2 bases and J by 4 bases, leaving 12 bases between them. CDR3 sequence: CASSFGTAGETQYF. The CDR3, as DNA: TGCGCCAGCAGCTTTGGGACCGCGGGAGAGACCCAGTACTTC. Full variable domain (remainder filled in from reference TRBV5-1 and TRBJ2-5): KAGVTQTPRYLIKTRGQQVTLSCSPISGHRSVSWYQQTPGQGLQFLFEYFSETQRNKGNFPGRFSGRQFSNSRSEMNVSTLELGDSALYLCASSFGTAGETQYFGPGTRLLVL.

The chain couples TRBV29-1 to TRBJ2-1, with 9 bases fitting TRBD2. CDR1 and CDR2 from the germline V gene are SQVTM and ANQGSEA. The J segment lost 9 bases and the V segment lost 7 bases, leaving 16 bases of the junction unmatched. This CDR3 spans 15 amino acids. CDR3 nucleotide sequence: TGCAGCGCCGAGGTTAGCGGGAGCCCGGGGGGTGAGCAGTTCTTC. It codes for CSAEVSGSPGGEQFF.

The chain is built from TRBV10-3 and TRBJ2-3, with 9 positions matching TRBD2. Trimming cost V 2 bases and J 4 bases; bases outside gene matches: 4. CDR1 and CDR2 from the germline V gene are ENHRY and SYGVKD. This CDR3 is 15 amino acids long. CDR3 sequence: CAISEGGRAPDTQYF. In nucleotides, the CDR3 is TGTGCCATCAGTGAGGGCGGGAGGGCCCCAGATACGCAGTATTTT.

This clonotype turned up a few times. The chain couples TRBV7-9 to TRBJ2-7; the D gene is possibly TRBD1 (6 bases). With 9 bases removed from V and 2 bases from J, the gap between germline ends came to 17 bases. Per germline, CDR1 SEHNR and CDR2 FQNEAQ (reference sequence). CDR3 size: 14 residues. CDR3 in amino acids: CASATGTNTYEQYF. The CDR3, as DNA: TGTGCCAGTGCCACCGGGACAAATACCTACGAGCAGTACTTC. Supplemented by reference TRBV7-9 and TRBJ2-7, the full variable domain reads DTGVSQNPRHKITKRGQNVTFRCDPISEHNRLYWYRQTLGQGPEFLTYFQNEAQLEKSRLLSDRFSAERPKGSFSTLEIQRTEQGDSAMYLCASATGTNTYEQYFGPGTRLTVT.

This chain joins TRBV27 and TRBJ2-2; the match to TRBD2 covers 9 bases. Germline CDR1 and CDR2: MNHEY and SMNVEV (reference sequence). Trimming at V came to 3 bases and at J to 8 bases, leaving 4 bases not matched to a gene. This CDR3 has 14 residues. CDR3 loop: CASSLAGGVGELFF. CDR3 bases: TGTGCCAGCAGTTTGGCGGGAGGGGTTGGGGAGCTGTTTTTT.

V gene TRBV20-1 combines with J gene TRBJ2-3, with 7 bases identical to TRBD2. J lost 2 bases, V lost 3 bases, and 8 bases had no gene match. The germline CDR1 and CDR2 sequences are DFQATT and SNEGSKA (reference sequence). This CDR3 is built from 15 residues. The CDR3 reads CSASNPSGNTDTQYF. CDR3 DNA sequence: TGCAGTGCTAGTAACCCTAGCGGAAACACAGATACGCAGTATTTT.

Details on this clonotype: Sequence at one end of the junction differs from germline and may be a read error. The gene calls are TRBV5-6 and TRBJ2-7; D uncertain. The germline V gene has CDR1 SGHDT and CDR2 YYEEEE. The CDR3 has 16 residues. CDR3 in amino acids: CASSLSSVLPFYGQYF. CDR3 bases: TGTGCCAGCAGCTTGAGTTCGGTCCTCCCCTTCTACGGGCAGTACTTC.

V is TRBV10-2 and J is TRBJ2-3; TRBD2 matches at 8 bases. After removal of 5 bases from V and 5 bases from J, the junction contained 6 bases not matched to a gene. CDR3 length equals 14 residues. Germline V gene lookup returns CDR1 WSHSY and CDR2 SAAADI. In DNA, the CDR3 is TGCGCCAGCAGTCATAGCGGGGCCGGAGATACGCAGTATTTT. It codes for CASSHSGAGDTQYF.

This clonotype was seen more than once but under ten times. The CDR3 here is CSAGGPGNQPQHF. In DNA, the CDR3 is TGCAGTGCTGGAGGGCCGGGGAATCAGCCCCAGCATTTT. The rearrangement uses TRBV20-1 and TRBJ1-5; D not certain. Trimming removed 5 bases at V and 4 bases at J, with 12 bases between. The CDR3 contains 13 residues. Germline V gene data show CDR1 as DFQATT and CDR2 as SNEGSKA (reference sequence).

The rearrangement joins TRBV19 to TRBJ2-7, with 9 bases matching TRBD1. The germline CDR1 and CDR2 sequences are LNHDA and SQIVND (reference sequence). J was trimmed by 2 bases and V by 5 bases; bases with no gene match: 7. The CDR3 covers 15 residues. CDR3 region: CASSPGQGRTYEQYF. The CDR3 DNA is TGTGCCAGTAGTCCCGGACAGGGGAGAACCTACGAGCAGTACTTC.

The gene calls are TRBV10-2 and TRBJ1-1; D remains ambiguous. Germline V gene sequence: CDR1 WSHSY, CDR2 SAAADI. The CDR3 contains 13 residues. Trimming stripped 2 bases from V and 3 bases from J, with 7 bases between. CDR3 protein: CASSENRDTEAFF. The CDR3 coding sequence is TGCGCCAGCAGTGAGAATCGGGACACTGAAGCTTTCTTT.

V gene TRBV6-2 or TRBV6-3 combines with J gene TRBJ2-1; D perhaps matches TRBD1 (6 bases). CDR3 length equals 13 residues. Germline V lookup: CDR1 MNHEY, CDR2 SVGEGT. With 5 bases removed from V and 10 bases from J, the gap between germline ends came to 15 bases. CDR3 bases: TGTGCCAGCAGTCCGTTTGAAGGGACAGAGCAGTTCTTC. It specifies CASSPFEGTEQFF.

This clonotype was observed a few times. The V and J genes are TRBV5-6 and TRBJ2-1, with D uncertain. Germline CDR1 and CDR2: SGHDT and YYEEEE. The CDR3 consists of 15 residues. The V end was cut by 1 base, the J end by 5 bases, with 13 bases between. The CDR3 bases are TGTGCCAGCAGCTTGAGAGAAGGGAACCACAATGAGCAGTTCTTC. This gives the protein CASSLREGNHNEQFF.

The V gene is TRBV2, the J gene TRBJ2-2, with D tentatively TRBD2 (5 bases). The CDR3 loop spans 14 amino acids. Germline V gives CDR1 SNHLY, CDR2 FYNNEI. V lost 5 bases and J 5 bases, leaving 12 bases between the germline ends. The CDR3 reads CASSYSVSTGELFF. CDR3 coding DNA: TGTGCCAGCAGTTATAGCGTGTCTACCGGGGAGCTGTTTTTT.

The chain couples TRBV29-1 to TRBJ2-7; D possibly corresponds to TRBD2 (6 bases). Germline assignment: CDR1 SQVTM and CDR2 ANQGSEA. V was cut by 4 bases and J by 5 bases, with 9 bases left in between. CDR3 length: 11 amino acids. The CDR3 region has the DNA TGCAGCGTTGGGGGGGACGACGAGCAGTACTTC. Translating it yields CSVGGDDEQYF.

This clonotype has more than one count but fewer than ten. This sequence joins TRBV5-1 and TRBJ2-2; the D gene is possibly TRBD1 (6 bases). This CDR3 is built from 17 residues. Germline V lookup: CDR1 SGHRS, CDR2 YFSETQ. Trimming took off 4 bases at V and 3 bases at J, with 19 bases between the two ends. The chain's CDR3 is CASSGSPYPGDTGELFF. The CDR3 DNA sequence: TGCGCCAGCAGCGGGTCCCCCTATCCAGGGGACACCGGGGAGCTGTTTTTT. Full variable domain (remainder filled in from reference TRBV5-1 and TRBJ2-2): KAGVTQTPRYLIKTRGQQVTLSCSPISGHRSVSWYQQTPGQGLQFLFEYFSETQRNKGNFPGRFSGRQFSNSRSEMNVSTLELGDSALYLCASSGSPYPGDTGELFFGEGSRLTVL.

This clonotype was seen only a few times. The V call is TRBV18, the J call TRBJ2-2; D call uncertain. CDR3 length: 14 residues. Trimming removed 6 bases from V and 4 bases from J, with 12 bases in between. Per germline, CDR1 KGHSH and CDR2 LQKENI. CDR3 DNA sequence: TGTGCCAGCTCCCCTCCTGCGAGCACCGGGGAGCTGTTTTTT. Its translation: CASSPPASTGELFF.

This clonotype was recorded a few times. The chain employs TRBV20-1 and TRBJ1-1, with D uncertain. CDR1 DFQATT and CDR2 SNEGSKA come from the germline V gene (reference sequence). CDR3 length: 15 residues. V was clipped by 1 base and J by 0 bases, with 12 bases between them. The CDR3 spells CSARVSGLMNTEAFF. CDR3 coding DNA: TGCAGTGCTAGAGTCAGCGGTCTCATGAACACTGAAGCTTTCTTT.

The chain carries TRBV5-8 and TRBJ2-2, with D perhaps matching TRBD1 (5 bases). V lost 1 base, J lost 3 bases, and 10 bases lay in between. The CDR3 is 15 amino acids. The germline CDR1 and CDR2 sequences are SGHTS and YDEGEE. Here the CDR3 DNA reads TGTGCCAGCAGCTTGCAGCAGGGTGACACCGGGGAGCTGTTTTTT. Its protein is CASSLQQGDTGELFF.